This T cell receptor (beta chain) derives from a study of glioma-infiltrating T cells. Amplification of TCR alpha and beta CDR3 regions from RNA used iRepertoire nested multiplex PCR. Input was about 85-400 ng of tissue mRNA or PBMC total RNA. One entry per CDR3 protein results from TCRdb running MiXCR on the multiplex PCR reads. The table lists some 90,000 distinct CDR3 sequences, roughly 40% of them singletons. CDR3 length equals 14 residues. Germline CDR1 DFQATT, CDR2 SNEGSKA (reference sequence). The V end lost 0 bases, the J end lost 0 bases, and 7 bases lay between the germline ends. Study-wide results and caveats: CDR3 overlap between tissue and blood was very small. Above-expected tissue-blood divergence occurred in all gliomas, most in low-grade ones.

Many counts were recorded for this clonotype. Its antigen remains unknown. The specimen was glioma tissue, nonneoplastic brain tissue, or PBMCs (not recorded which). The sequence was obtained from a human donor with low-grade glioma or glioblastoma, undergoing nonglioma brain surgery, or in good health (not recorded which). The chain couples TRBV20-1 to TRBJ2-3; no definite D call. CDR3 residues: CSARDLASTDTQYF. Written as DNA, the CDR3 is TGCAGTGCTAGAGATTTAGCTAGCACAGATACGCAGTATTTT.